This record concerns one T cell receptor beta chain sequence. The source of the sample is a study of blood T cell repertoires in COVID-19. As originally analysed: Estimates of nucleated cell counts were drawn from the amplification of reference gene primers. Generated by immunoSEQ multiplex PCR, the TCRdb table keeps only in-frame clones and is missing some. V and J calls and clone size are given by that table; D and trimming were obtained from the DNA. The sample has a few hundred thousand clones; 82% are singletons. The CDR3 loop spans 17 amino acids. Germline V lookup: CDR1 SGHDT, CDR2 YYEEEE. V lost 1 base and J lost 0; bases outside the gene matches: 7.

Input material: peripheral blood. The J gene is TRBJ2-1, the V gene TRBV5-6, with TRBD2 matching over 7 bases. This receptor was identified in a woman aged 18-30 years with acute or convalescent COVID-19. The chain's CDR3 is CASSLRGGSFSYNEQFF. Here the CDR3 DNA reads TGTGCCAGCAGCTTGAGGGGCGGGAGTTTCTCCTACAATGAGCAGTTCTTC.